This is a list of T cell receptor beta chains from one sample in a study of breast tumors, draining lymph nodes, adjacent tissues. MiXCR, run by TCRdb on the multiplex PCR reads, gives a single entry per CDR3 protein. The repertoire consists of roughly 130,000 distinct CDR3 sequences, with just under 20% occurring once and the leading ten covering roughly 3.5%. Input material: axillary lymph node tissue. Receptors were obtained from a female donor with breast cancer. Some clones in this sample may be carry-over from other donors' samples. The CDR3 runs from the conserved cysteine through the conserved F or W. D genes are given only for firm matches. Clone size is not always given. Where it is, it says once, few, many or a class for expanded clones.

J	size	V	D	DNA	CDR3
TRBJ2-7	once	TRBV5-5	.	TGTGCCAGCAGCTTGTCCGGGACACCATTCTACGAGCAGTACTTC	CASSLSGTPFYEQYF
TRBJ2-4	.	TRBV3-1	TRBD2	TGTGCCAGCAGCCAAGTGGCGGGGGGGCTAGCCAAAAACATTCAGTACTTC	CASSQVAGGLAKNIQYF
TRBJ1-2	many	TRBV29-1	TRBD1	TGCAGCGTGGGACAGAACTATGGCTACACCTTC	CSVGQNYGYTF
TRBJ2-1	many	TRBV30	.	TGTGCCTGGACCTCAACCGGAGGACAGCATGCCTACAATGAGCAGTTCTTC	CAWTSTGGQHAYNEQFF
TRBJ2-6	many	TRBV25-1	.	TGTGCCAGCAGTCCCAACAGGGCTTCAAGCTCTGGGGCCAACGTCCTGACTTTC	CASSPNRASSSGANVLTF
TRBJ1-5	many	TRBV4-2	.	TGTGCCAGCAGCCAAACCCGAACAGGGCGTCAGCCCCAGCATTTT	CASSQTRTGRQPQHF
TRBJ2-3	.	TRBV6-1	.	TGTGCCAGCAGTGAGGTCACGGGAGCCAACCGAGATACGCAGTATTTT	CASSEVTGANRDTQYF
TRBJ2-3	many	TRBV7-6	TRBD1	TGTGCCAGCAGTGGACAGGCAAGCACAGATACGCAGTATTTT	CASSGQASTDTQYF
TRBJ2-5	many	TRBV2	.	TGTGCCAGCAGAGGCGGTGGGGAGACCCAGTACTTC	CASRGGGETQYF
TRBJ2-7	many	TRBV7-9	.	TGTGCCAGCAGGAGGTCAGGAGGGTACGAGCAGTACTTC	CASRRSGGYEQYF
TRBJ1-5	many	TRBV4-2	.	TGTGCCAGCAGCCCCTACAGGGATAACAATCAGCCCCAGCATTTT	CASSPYRDNNQPQHF
TRBJ2-4	few	TRBV19	.	TGTGCCAGTAGTAAGTGGGCGGGACAGCCGAATACTTGGCACATTCAGTACTTC	CASSKWAGQPNTWHIQYF
TRBJ1-2	many	TRBV11-2	.	TGTGCCAGCAGCCCCCTAGCTAACTATGGCTACACCTTC	CASSPLANYGYTF
TRBJ2-1	many	TRBV2	TRBD2	TGTGCCAGCGCAGCAACCGGGACTAGCGGGAGTAATGAGCAGTTCTTC	CASAATGTSGSNEQFF
TRBJ2-3	many	TRBV7-3	.	TGTGCCAGCAGCTCAGGACTGACCACAGATACGCAGTATTTT	CASSSGLTTDTQYF
TRBJ2-4	few	TRBV6-2/TRBV6-3	.	TGTGCCAGCAGTTACCACTCAGTGGGCCCCGGTGAAGCCAAAAACATTCAGTACTTC	CASSYHSVGPGEAKNIQYF
TRBJ2-1	many	TRBV20-1	.	TGCAGTGCTAGATCAAGATCTCCTAATGAGCAGTTCTTC	CSARSRSPNEQFF
TRBJ1-4	.	TRBV12-3/TRBV12-4	.	TGTGCCAGCAGTTTATCAGCATCGACGCAGAGTGAAAAACTGTTTTTT	CASSLSASTQSEKLFF
TRBJ2-1	.	TRBV6-5	TRBD2	TGTGCCAGCAGTACAGCTAGCGGGAGTGTCTTTGAGCAGTTCTTC	CASSTASGSVFEQFF
TRBJ2-2	few	TRBV27	TRBD1	TGTGCCAGCAGTTTACTGACAGGGCGGGCCGGGGAGCTGTTTTTT	CASSLLTGRAGELFF
TRBJ2-1	few	TRBV28	.	TGTGCCAGCAGTTCTGGTGATAGCGGCTACAATGAGCAGTTCTTC	CASSSGDSGYNEQFF
TRBJ2-1	many	TRBV7-9	.	TGTGCCAGCAGCCCGCCGGAAAGGGCCTACAATGAGCAGTTCTTC	CASSPPERAYNEQFF